What follows describes a single T cell receptor beta chain. The data were obtained in a study of OX40 agonist ivuxolimab in advanced cancers. The CDR3 consists of 16 residues. The germline CDR1 and CDR2 sequences are SGDLS and YYNGEE. Profiling relied on immunoSEQ multiplex PCR, and the TCRdb table lists in-frame clones only, not all of them. The sample consists of about 46,000 clones, about 90% of them appearing once. The sequence came from an adult with an advanced solid tumor such as melanoma, head and neck, liver or kidney cancer. Here the sequenced sample was CD4+ or CD8+ T cells sorted from blood, taken in a trial of the OX40 agonist ivuxolimab. The rearrangement uses TRBV9 and TRBJ2-5, with TRBD2 identical over 11 bases. The J call may be mistaken, given a closer DNA end match to TRBJ2-7. The CDR3 coding sequence is TGTGCCAGCAGCCCCCAAGGGGGACTAGCGGCTTACGAGCAGTACTTC. Amino acid sequence: CASSPQGGLAAYEQYF.